The sequence of this T cell receptor (beta chain) was determined in a study of T cell responses to AZD1222 COVID-19 vaccine (dated by TCRdb to the early 2020s). Notes on the research overall: TCR sequencing covered over 230 trial participants: nearly 210 given two doses of AZD1222 and 26 given two doses of MenACWY control vaccine. Enrollment into the trials was organized by age into subgroups of 18-55, 56-69 and 70-plus years, and those subgroups contained about 150, 27 and 61 TCR-sequenced participants, respectively.

The sample's time point, from its label and the paper: about 28 days (+/-7) after the second vaccine dose. AZD1222 recipients whose second dose came at about 4 weeks and those whose second dose came at about 12 weeks were combined into one group, since spike-specific TCR depth and breadth did not differ between the two schedules. Samples from vaccinated people were obtained from the UK trials COV001 and COV002, which included a single-blind randomized controlled phase 2/3 trial of AZD1222 (ChAdOx1 nCoV-19) in healthy adults. Trial participant PBMC samples were collected at day 0 and day 28 after the second dose for TCRbeta chain sequencing. The CDR3 contains 16 residues, cysteine and phenylalanine counted. Kept here is only the CDR3 DNA, which spans 48 bases and is read in frame from base 1. Sequences MNHEY (CDR1) and SVGAGI (CDR2) are obtained from the germline V gene. Relative to germline, V is 0 bases shorter and J is 1 base shorter, with 12 bases between their ends.

The CDR3 regions of human TCRbeta chains were subjected to immunosequencing. On the authors' methods: TCRs in the repertoires were matched against a reference library of SARS-CoV-2-specific TCRs that had been generated with the MIRA antigen-specificity platform. Breadth was defined as the fraction of unique TCRs that were SARS-CoV-2-associated. Depth was defined as the fraction of total T cells that were SARS-CoV-2-associated. Using the MIRA data, each spike-specific TCR was assigned both to the spike region to which the TCR was reactive and to a CD4 or CD8 class. Log10-transformed breadth and depth values were compared by one-way ANOVA with Sidak's multiple comparisons tests. Here the immuneACCESS table is served through TCRdb, limited to in-frame sequences with V and J called. Missing clones are a known gap in these copies; in checked studies unresolved V genes cover under half, and the rest lacks a known reason. Clonal size and the V and J genes are those of that table, whereas D and trimming came from the DNA. The sample includes approximately 45,000 clones, with roughly 88% observed a single time. The biggest ten clones account for around 25% of the sample.

What the study reported, not specific to this receptor: Only six AZD1222 recipients were SARS-CoV-2 seropositive at baseline, limiting conclusions about previously exposed vaccinees. After two AZD1222 doses, spike-specific TCR breadth and depth were significantly higher than at day 0 and than in MenACWY recipients. Participants were mostly white British, with more females than males. The authors suggested clonal diversity may have been underestimated. Because no samples from the day 14 peak response were available, repertoires could be characterized only after the peak T cell response. Epitopes outside the regions mutated in the B.1.351 and B.1.1.7 variants were reportedly recognized by nearly half of the unique spike-specific TCRs. The 56-69-year group was small, and its depth increase did not reach significance, likely because of low power. The vaccine-associated CD4 TCRs covered the entire spike protein, and the dominant responses fell in regions 160-218 and 743-854.

A word on this clone: It has no known antigen specificity. Base qualities are not recorded, but no much larger clone differs from it by a single base.

This TCR derives from an adult who received the AZD1222 COVID-19 vaccine. The sequence joins TRBV6-5 to TRBJ1-2; TRBD1 is a possible D gene, resting on 5 matching bases. This sample comprised peripheral blood, obtained 28 days after the second AZD1222 dose. The CDR3 reads as follows: CASSYSRGLHNYGYTF. The base sequence is TGTGCCAGCAGTTACTCGAGGGGTCTCCATAACTATGGCTACACCTTC.